The 14 T cell receptor beta chains reported below all come from one sample, sequenced in a study of blood T cell repertoires in COVID-19. Profiling relied on immunoSEQ multiplex PCR, and the TCRdb table lists in-frame clones only, not all of them. The sample includes around 150,000 clones, over 70% of them seen just once. The specimen sequenced was PBMCs or T cells enriched from blood (not recorded which). The receptors here all came from a woman between 55 and 75 years old who had recovered from COVID-19.

The J gene is TRBJ2-2, the V gene TRBV7-8, with TRBD1 matching over 12 bases. V shed 4 bases and J 3 bases; nucleotides not matched to a gene: 6. This CDR3 comprises 17 residues. From germline, CDR1 is SGHVS and CDR2 FQNEAQ. This CDR3 is CASSSKGQGAYTGELFF. Written as DNA, the CDR3 is TGTGCCAGCAGCTCAAAGGGACAGGGGGCTTACACCGGGGAGCTGTTTTTT.

The gene calls are TRBV5-1 and TRBJ1-1; TRBD1 agrees at 7 bases. The CDR3 is 13 amino acids. V gave up 2 bases and J gave up 7 bases; unmatched junction bases: 5. Germline-derived CDR1 and CDR2 are SGHRS and YFSETQ. CDR3 in DNA: TGCGCCAGCAGCTTTGACAGGGTTGGTGAAGCTTTCTTT. It is translated as CASSFDRVGEAFF. The variable domain in full, with the rest retrieved from reference TRBV5-1 and TRBJ1-1, is KAGVTQTPRYLIKTRGQQVTLSCSPISGHRSVSWYQQTPGQGLQFLFEYFSETQRNKGNFPGRFSGRQFSNSRSEMNVSTLELGDSALYLCASSFDRVGEAFFGQGTRLTVV.

The genes are TRBV7-2 and TRBJ2-7, with D possibly being TRBD1 (5 bases). Germline loops: CDR1 SGHTA, CDR2 FQGNSA. This CDR3 is 15 amino acids long. V was pared by 1 base and J by 2 bases, with 12 bases between. The chain's CDR3 is CASSLEASRAYEQYF. CDR3 nucleotides: TGTGCCAGCAGCTTAGAGGCTTCCAGGGCCTACGAGCAGTACTTC.

The chain uses TRBV12-3 or TRBV12-4 and TRBJ1-1; no definite D call. The CDR3 spans 13 residues. With 2 bases removed from V and 3 bases from J, the gap between germline ends came to 7 bases. Here the CDR3 reads CASSLKSYTEAFF. CDR3 DNA: TGTGCCAGCAGTTTAAAATCATACACTGAAGCTTTCTTT.

This clone appeared once. J is TRBJ1-2 and V is TRBV29-1, with 8 bases aligning to TRBD1. The CDR3 spans 13 residues. Germline lookup yields CDR1 SQVTM and CDR2 ANQGSEA. Trimming cost V 6 bases and J 10 bases; bases outside gene matches: 13. The CDR3: CSVSKGTGIPYTF. For the CDR3, the DNA is TGCAGCGTCTCAAAGGGGACAGGCATACCCTACACCTTC.

The chain employs TRBV6-5 and TRBJ1-2; 9 bases line up with TRBD1. CDR1 MNHEY and CDR2 SVGAGI come from the germline V gene. The CDR3 covers 14 residues. Trimming took 8 bases from V and 3 from J; bases not matched to a gene: 7. The CDR3 loop reads CASPKGQGDYGYTF. Here the CDR3 DNA reads TGTGCCAGCCCTAAGGGACAGGGAGACTATGGCTACACCTTC.

The chain employs TRBV12-3 or TRBV12-4 and TRBJ2-2, with 7 bases fitting TRBD1. The CDR3 spans 13 residues. Unmatched junction bases numbered 4, after V lost 5 bases and J lost 7 bases. CDR3 coding DNA: TGTGCCAGCAGTCGAAGGGGGCACGGGGAGCTGTTTTTT. Protein: CASSRRGHGELFF.

The CDR3 sequence: CASSQTGGDYGYTF. As DNA, the CDR3 is TGTGCCAGCAGCCAAACCGGGGGAGACTATGGCTACACCTTC. This chain joins TRBV7-3 and TRBJ1-2, with D perhaps TRBD1 (5 bases). V was cut by 5 bases and J by 3 bases, with 13 bases left in between. CDR3 length: 14 residues. Germline V CDR1 and CDR2: SGHTA, FQGTGA.

The V gene is TRBV9, the J gene TRBJ1-4, with D maybe TRBD1 (6 bases). V lost 4 bases to trimming and J lost 0 bases, with 10 bases between them. CDR1 and CDR2 (germline): SGDLS, YYNGEE. The CDR3 has 15 amino acids. DNA of the CDR3: TGTGCCAGCAGCCGGGACACCACAACTAATGAAAAACTGTTTTTT. Its translation is CASSRDTTTNEKLFF.

This sequence joins TRBV5-6 and TRBJ1-3; 7 nucleotides match TRBD1. V trimming: 4 bases; J trimming: 0 bases; junction bases outside the gene matches: 4. Germline CDR1 and CDR2: SGHDT and YYEEEE. CDR3 size: 15 residues. For the CDR3, the DNA is TGTGCCAGCAGCCGATACAGGGGCTCTGGAAACACCATATATTTT. Residues: CASSRYRGSGNTIYF.

This chain connects TRBV6-5 to TRBJ2-2, with 11 bases fitting TRBD2. The CDR3 has 15 amino acids. Germline trimming cut 6 bases from V and 7 bases from J; bases unmatched to any gene: 7. Germline CDR1 and CDR2: MNHEY and SVGAGI. The CDR3: CASSLTSGGGGELFF. In DNA, the CDR3 is TGTGCCAGCAGCCTTACTAGCGGGGGAGGCGGGGAGCTGTTTTTT.

This chain links TRBV6-2 or TRBV6-3 with TRBJ2-7; TRBD1 is a possible D gene (6 bases). The germline gives CDR1 MNHEY, CDR2 SVGEGT. Trimming left V 2 bases short and J 5 bases short, with 16 bases between. The CDR3 spans 15 residues. CDR3 nucleotides: TGTGCCAGCAGTTACACGGCGACAGGTCTCAACGAGCAGTACTTC. Encoded protein: CASSYTATGLNEQYF.

This chain connects TRBV3-1 (or the pseudogene TRBV3-2) to TRBJ1-5, with D possibly matching TRBD1 (5 bases). The CDR3 consists of 16 residues. Trimming took off 1 base at V and 4 bases at J, with 14 bases between the two ends. The germline CDR1 and CDR2 sequences are LGHDT and YNNKEL (reference sequence). CDR3 sequence: CASSQGAPGINQPQHF. Here the CDR3 DNA reads TGTGCCAGCAGCCAAGGTGCGCCAGGGATTAATCAGCCCCAGCATTTT.

This chain links TRBV7-7 with TRBJ2-2; 13 bases match TRBD2. This CDR3 has 15 amino acids. CDR1 SSHAT and CDR2 FNYEAQ come from the germline V gene (reference sequence). Germline trimming cut 5 bases from V and 5 bases from J; bases unmatched to any gene: 2. CDR3 in amino acids: CASSEGLAGTGELFF. CDR3 sequence (DNA): TGTGCCAGCAGCGAGGGACTAGCGGGAACCGGGGAGCTGTTTTTT.